Described below is a single T cell receptor beta chain sequence and its context. This clonotype was seen a few times. Its binding antigen is unknown. The conserved final phenylalanine or tryptophan is absent from the CDR3, which likely points to a read error. Because the CDR3's place on the DNA is in doubt, the DNA is left out and the CDR3 is given as listed by TCRdb. CDR1 and CDR2, looked up from the germline V gene, are SGHRS and YFSETQ. A total of 8 residues make up the CDR3, ends included. The study excluded patients with uncontrolled infections, other autoimmune diseases, pregnancy or lactation. Diagnoses relied on clinical symptoms, serum thyroxine and TRAb, thyroid ultrasound and orbital computed tomography. Total RNA was extracted using Trizol reagent, and RNA quality was assessed on an Agilent 2100 Bioanalyzer. The record originates from a study of T cells in Graves' hyperthyroidism and ophthalmopathy (dated by TCRdb to about 2019). At the level of the whole study: TCR V-J signatures able to tell the groups apart were searched for in a discovery cohort of 90 to 100 patients, of whom approximately 40 had Graves' ophthalmopathy and 55 to 65 had stable Graves' hyperthyroidism. Prospective prediction of ophthalmopathy was tested in an independent validation cohort consisting of some 19 hyperthyroidism patients and approximately 16 patients who later progressed to ophthalmopathy. The approximately 97 discovery patients were randomly divided into training and test sets at a 7:3 ratio. The study also compared thyroid tissue and blood T-cell repertoires from roughly six Graves' hyperthyroidism patients. After sampling, hyperthyroidism patients received methimazole starting at 30 mg daily, and ophthalmopathy patients received high-dose intravenous methylprednisolone. The paper describes TCR Vbeta CDR3 sequencing of about 140 peripheral blood samples, made up of about 41 ophthalmopathy patients, some 80 hyperthyroidism patients and 17 progressor patients. What the study reported, not specific to this receptor: In cross-validation, a model built on a 13 V-J signature told ophthalmopathy apart from stable hyperthyroidism with 85% to 90% sensitivity and around 81% specificity, and in testing the same model reached 80%/75%. No statistical method was used to fix the sample size in advance, and group allocation was not hidden from the investigators. Most expanded thyroid clonotypes (frequency above 0.001) were also detected in blood, suggesting blood repertoires may reflect thyroid immune responses. During validation, the model predicted progression to ophthalmopathy a median of around 7 months ahead of onset, with 60% to 71% sensitivity and 72.22% specificity.

The TCR beta CDR3 regions were amplified from the RNA transcripts. A first-round RT-PCR of the TCR CDR3 used the HTBI primer set with the Qiagen OneStep RT-PCR kit. Libraries were constructed in a second round of multiplex PCR, after which size selection and purification were performed. Paired-end sequencing of the libraries was performed with 100 bp reads on an Illumina HiSeq2000. Per the authors' processing: SOAPnuke was used to process the raw data, with reads discarded if the reads contained adapters or uncalled bases, had a mean Phred below 15, or lacked an exact constant-primer or identifier match. High-quality paired reads were merged with COPE v1.2.5, and unique nucleotide sequences were defined as clonotypes. Clonotypes were aligned to IMGT TRBV, TRBD and TRBJ reference segments using MiTCR v1.1. The analysis was restricted to V-J combinations with a frequency above 0.0001, which together covered about 99% of the repertoires. A TCS score was defined as the ratio of F50 (clonal expansion) to E x V (chaos), with BLOSUM62-based TCRdist applied between CDR3 peptides within each V-J. Welch's t-statistics and random forest reduced just over 500 V-J features to 13, which were used in a naive Bayes classifier (R e1071). The Morisita-Horn index was used to measure how similar the thyroid and blood repertoires were. TCRdb cleaned the public reads at Q25 with fastp, built clones with MiXCR and kept in-frame beta chains. All rows with the same CDR3 protein become a single entry with the most common DNA and genes. The V and J calls were not made by the authors but by TCRdb's processing. This sample holds roughly 500,000 distinct CDR3 sequences; 46% were observed only once. The ten largest clones add up to 15% to 20% of the sample.

Material: peripheral blood or thyroid tissue (not recorded which). The receptor chain draws on TRBV5-1 and TRBJ1-1. The TCR was taken from an adult woman with Graves' disease, either hyperthyroidism or ophthalmopathy (not recorded which). The CDR3 protein: CASSLAGV.